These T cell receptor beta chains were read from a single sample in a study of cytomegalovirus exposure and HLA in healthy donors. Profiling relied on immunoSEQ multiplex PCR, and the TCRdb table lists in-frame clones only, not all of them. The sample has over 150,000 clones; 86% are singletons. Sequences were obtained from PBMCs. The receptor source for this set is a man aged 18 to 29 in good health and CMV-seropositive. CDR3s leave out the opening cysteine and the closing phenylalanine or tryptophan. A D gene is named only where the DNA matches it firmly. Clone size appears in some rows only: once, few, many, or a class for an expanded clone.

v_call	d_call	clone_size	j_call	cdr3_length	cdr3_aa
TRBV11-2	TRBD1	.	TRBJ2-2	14	ASSLGQGAFTGELF
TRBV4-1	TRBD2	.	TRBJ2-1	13	ASSRGGDSYNEQF
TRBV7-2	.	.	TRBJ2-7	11	ASSLAGSHEQY
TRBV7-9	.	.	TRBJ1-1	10	ASSLSGVEAF
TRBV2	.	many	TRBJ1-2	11	ASNQARSYGYT
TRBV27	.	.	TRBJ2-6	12	ASSRSSGANVLT
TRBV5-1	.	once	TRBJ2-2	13	ASSFEEGDTGELF
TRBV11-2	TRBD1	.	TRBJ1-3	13	ASSLTGVSGNTIY
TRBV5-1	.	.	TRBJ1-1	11	ASSSEGYRQAF
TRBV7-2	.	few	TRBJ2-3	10	ASSSYTDTQY
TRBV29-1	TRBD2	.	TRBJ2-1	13	SVSTSGSDRNEQF
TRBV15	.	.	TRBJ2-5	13	ATSRYTPGEETQY
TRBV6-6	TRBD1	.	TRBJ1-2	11	ASSDRVLQSYT
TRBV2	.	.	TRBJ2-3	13	ASSEWASSRDTQY
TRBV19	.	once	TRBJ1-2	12	ASSIMDSFYGYT
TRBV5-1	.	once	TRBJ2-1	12	ASTTGLSYNEQF
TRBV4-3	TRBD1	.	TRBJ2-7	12	ASSTGQGPYEQY
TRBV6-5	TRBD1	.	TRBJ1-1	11	ASIGQVNTEAF
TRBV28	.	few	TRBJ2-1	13	ASSLRDSSYNEQF
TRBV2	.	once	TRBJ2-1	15	ASSELGGTTQGNEQF
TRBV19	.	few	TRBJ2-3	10	ASSTRQDTQY
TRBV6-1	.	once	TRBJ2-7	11	ASSEWGGAEQY
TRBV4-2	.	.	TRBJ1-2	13	ASSQEAPGQDGYT
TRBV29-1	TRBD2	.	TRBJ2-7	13	SVALGSSGSYEQY
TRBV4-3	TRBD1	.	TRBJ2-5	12	ASSQDRGWETQY
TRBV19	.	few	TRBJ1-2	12	ASRMDSTNYGYT
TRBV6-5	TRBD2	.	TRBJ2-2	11	ASGTSDVGELF
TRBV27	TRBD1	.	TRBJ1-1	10	ATRDRDTEAF
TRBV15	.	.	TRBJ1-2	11	ATSRDGKYGYT
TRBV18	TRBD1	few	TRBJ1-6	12	ASSPNRGDSPLH
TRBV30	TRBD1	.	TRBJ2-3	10	AWTPQGATQY
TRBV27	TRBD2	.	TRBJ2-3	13	ASTGASGAGDTQY
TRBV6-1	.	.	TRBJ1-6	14	ASSDSLRSYNSPLH
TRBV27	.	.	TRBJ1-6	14	ASSAQTLSYNSPLH
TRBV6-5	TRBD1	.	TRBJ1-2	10	ASRTGGYGYT
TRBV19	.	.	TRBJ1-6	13	ASSQQSSYNSPLH
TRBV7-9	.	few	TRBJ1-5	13	ASSLSGRGDQPQH
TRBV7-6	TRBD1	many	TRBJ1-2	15	ASSHNPKLGTGYGYT
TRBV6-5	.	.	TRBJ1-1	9	ASRQGGEAF
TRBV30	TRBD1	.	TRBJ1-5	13	AWSTGTGGDQPQH
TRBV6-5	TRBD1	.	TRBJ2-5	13	ASSFRDRVRETQY
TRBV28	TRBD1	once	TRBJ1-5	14	ASSLGGQISNQPQH
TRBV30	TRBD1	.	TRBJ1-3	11	AWATGAGNTIY
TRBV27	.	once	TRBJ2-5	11	ASTKRGSETQY
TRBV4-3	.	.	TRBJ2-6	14	ASSRGPRTGANVLT